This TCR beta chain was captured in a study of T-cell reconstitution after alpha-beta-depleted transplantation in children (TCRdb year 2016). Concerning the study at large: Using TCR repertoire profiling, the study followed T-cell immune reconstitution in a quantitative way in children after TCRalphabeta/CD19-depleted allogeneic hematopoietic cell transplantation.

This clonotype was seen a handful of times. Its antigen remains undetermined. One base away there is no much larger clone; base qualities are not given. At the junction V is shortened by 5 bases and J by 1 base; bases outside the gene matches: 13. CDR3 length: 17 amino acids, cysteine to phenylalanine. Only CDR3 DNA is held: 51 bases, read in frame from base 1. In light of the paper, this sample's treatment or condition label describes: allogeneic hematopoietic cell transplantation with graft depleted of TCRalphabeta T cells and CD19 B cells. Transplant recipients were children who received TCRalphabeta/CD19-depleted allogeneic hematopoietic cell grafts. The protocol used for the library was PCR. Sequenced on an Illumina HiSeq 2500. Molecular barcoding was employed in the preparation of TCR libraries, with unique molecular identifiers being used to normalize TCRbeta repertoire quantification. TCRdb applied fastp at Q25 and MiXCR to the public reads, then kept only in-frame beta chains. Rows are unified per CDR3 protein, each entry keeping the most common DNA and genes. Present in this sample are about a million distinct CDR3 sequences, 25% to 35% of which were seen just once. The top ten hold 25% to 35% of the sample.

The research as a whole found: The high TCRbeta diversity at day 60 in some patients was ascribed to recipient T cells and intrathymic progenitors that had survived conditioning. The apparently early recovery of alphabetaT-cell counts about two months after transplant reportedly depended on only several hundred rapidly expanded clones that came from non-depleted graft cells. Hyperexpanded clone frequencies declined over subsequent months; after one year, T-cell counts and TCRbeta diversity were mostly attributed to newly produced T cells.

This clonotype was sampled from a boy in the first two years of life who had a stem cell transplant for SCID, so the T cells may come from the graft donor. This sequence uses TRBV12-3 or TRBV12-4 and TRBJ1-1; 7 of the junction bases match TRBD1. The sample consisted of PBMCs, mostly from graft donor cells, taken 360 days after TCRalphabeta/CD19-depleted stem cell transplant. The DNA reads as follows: TGTGCCAGCAGTATACAGGGGAAATGGATAGGGAACACTGAAGCTTTCTTT. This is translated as CASSIQGKWIGNTEAFF.